This TCR beta chain was found in a study of PD-1 blockade in classical Hodgkin lymphoma. Time point indicated: cycle 4 day 1 (C4D1), after more than 5 weeks of nivolumab. Each patient relapsed following autologous stem cell transplantation, and prior brentuximab vedotin exposure differed. Purification of CD4+ T cells from thawed PBMCs was achieved by magnetic negative selection. Some clones are missing from TCRdb's copy, which holds only in-frame ones; the method was immunoSEQ multiplex PCR. The data show more than 10,000 clones, roughly 90% seen once. Germline loops: CDR1 MNHEY, CDR2 SMNVEV (reference sequence). This CDR3 has 12 residues. V lost 5 bases, J lost 7 bases, and 12 bases lay in between. A note on this clone: Its antigen is still unknown.

General study results and limits: Exclusion removed patients who began nivolumab under 1 year after ASCT. Researchers reported that CD4+ TCR diversity, though not CD8+, rose significantly by C4D1. Complete responders' diversity at baseline resembled that of newly diagnosed patients.

The chain links TRBV27 to TRBJ2-7; D is unresolved. The starting material was CD4+ T cells from blood, obtained before the fourth cycle of nivolumab. This receptor was taken from a human donor with classical Hodgkin lymphoma. The CDR3 sequence: CASSGYPWEQYF. The CDR3 DNA sequence: TGTGCCAGCAGTGGTTACCCCTGGGAGCAGTACTTC.